The subject of this entry is one T cell receptor beta chain. Its specificity is not known. V was cut by 5 bases and J by 3 bases, with 11 bases left in between. Germline V gene data show CDR1 as MNHEY and CDR2 as SVGEGT. CDR3 size: 14 residues. The data stem from a study of blood T cells in healthy people across ages. Study conclusions and caveats: Unknown donor CMV status possibly confounded expanded clonotype changes.

Then a second PCR, running roughly 7 to 11 cycles, was carried out with a sample-barcoded 5' primer and a J-beta primer mix. A template-switch adaptor containing 12 random nucleotides labeled each cDNA molecule. MiXCR, applied by TCRdb to the 5' RACE reads, yields one record per CDR3 protein. This table holds approximately 1.5 million distinct CDR3 sequences, 35% to 45% found once. This TCR derives from a woman aged 18-29 years in good health. Sequencing was done on a sample of blood. V is TRBV6-2 or TRBV6-3 and J is TRBJ1-5; possibly TRBD1 for D (5 bases). The CDR3 sequence is CASSLQENNQPQHF. The CDR3 DNA sequence: TGTGCCAGCAGTCTACAGGAGAACAATCAGCCCCAGCATTTT.